This T cell receptor beta chain was documented in a study of early stage breast cancer tumors. Study-wide context: Of around 15 invasive breast tumors, about a dozen were hormone receptor-positive, HER2-negative. Findings and caveats of the study: Comparing each tissue with blood distinguished tumor from normal in 14 of 16 patients. Chain pairing and CD4, CD8 or FOXP3 expression were not captured.

Trimming pared 2 bases from V and 8 bases from J, leaving 13 bases between. Germline CDR1 and CDR2: MNHEY and SVGAGI. The CDR3 has 15 amino acids. This clone was found a few times. Its target is not known. Profiled with immunoSEQ multiplex PCR; TCRdb holds only in-frame clones, not every one. The sample carries some 47,000 clones, roughly four fifths recorded once. The TCR was taken from a person aged 50-59 years with breast cancer. Sequencing was done on a sample of blood. The chain combines TRBV6-5 with TRBJ1-6; D might be TRBD1 (6 bases). CDR3 region: CASSYEGGSDSPLHF. The CDR3 nucleotides read TGTGCCAGCAGTTACGAGGGGGGCTCTGATTCACCCCTCCACTTT.